The sequence of this T cell receptor beta chain was determined in a study of blood T cell repertoires in COVID-19. Across the whole study: PBMCs, B-cell-depleted T cells, or T cells were the source of the cDNA or gDNA that made up the material.

V shed 0 bases and J shed 7 bases, with 11 bases lying between them. This CDR3 has 14 residues. Looked up from germline, CDR1 is SGHKS and CDR2 is YYEKEE (reference sequence). The method was immunoSEQ multiplex PCR; TCRdb's version includes in-frame clones alone and lacks a portion of them. The data hold about 280,000 clones, with around 87% observed a single time. The chain has TRBV5-5 and TRBJ1-3; no clear D gene. This sequence was found in a woman in her thirties who had recovered from COVID-19. The specimen was peripheral blood. CDR3 bases: TGTGCCAGCAGCTTGGCTGACCCGGGGAACACCATATATTTT. This codes for CASSLADPGNTIYF.